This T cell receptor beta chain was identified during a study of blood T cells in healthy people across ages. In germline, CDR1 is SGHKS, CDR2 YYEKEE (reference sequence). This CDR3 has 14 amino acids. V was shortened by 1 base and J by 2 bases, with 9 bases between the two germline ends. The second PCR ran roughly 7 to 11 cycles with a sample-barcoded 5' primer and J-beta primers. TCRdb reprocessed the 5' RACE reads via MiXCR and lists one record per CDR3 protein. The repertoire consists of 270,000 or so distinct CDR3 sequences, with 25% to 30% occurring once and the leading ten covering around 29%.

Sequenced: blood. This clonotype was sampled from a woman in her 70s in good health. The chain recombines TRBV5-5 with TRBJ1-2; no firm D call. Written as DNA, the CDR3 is TGTGCCAGCAGCTTGAACCGTGCCAACTATGGCTACACCTTC. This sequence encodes CASSLNRANYGYTF.